Sequencing of this T cell receptor beta chain was carried out in a study of T cell repertoires in cytomegalovirus infection. Study summary: Matching HLA type, along with CMV infection, was indicated by public TCR beta signatures. Study conclusions and caveats: There were carriers of CMV plus the relevant HLA, and cumulative public TCR beta family frequency identified them. Ex vivo, HLA-C-restricted CMV-specific TCR beta clonotypes prevailed over the rest of the response.

The CDR3 runs 16 residues. In germline, CDR1 is MNHEY, CDR2 SVGAGI. V was clipped by 0 bases and J by 1 base, with 12 bases between them. About this clonotype: Its target is unknown.

TCRdb reanalysed the reads using MiXCR and keeps one entry per CDR3 protein. The sample yields about 310,000 distinct CDR3 sequences, roughly 15% seen once. This sequence joins TRBV6-5 and TRBJ2-5; D is uncertain. The TCR sequence derives from a human donor in good health (CMV status not recorded). Some clones in this sample may be carry-over from other donors' samples. The sequencing sample was made of PBMCs. CDR3 coding DNA: TGTGCCAGCAGTTACTCGCCAGAGAACCGCCAAGAGACCCAGTACTTC. Encoded protein: CASSYSPENRQETQYF.